These T cell receptor beta chains were read from a single sample in a study of blood T cell repertoires in COVID-19. The table came from immunoSEQ multiplex PCR; TCRdb's copy has only in-frame clones and leaves some out. The sample yields about 270,000 clones, 82% seen once. The specimen sequenced was peripheral blood. The origin of the receptors is a woman aged 18-29 years with acute or convalescent COVID-19. CDR3s include the opening cysteine and the closing phenylalanine or tryptophan. Fields, in order: clone size, J gene, D gene, V gene, CDR3 protein, CDR3 DNA. D genes are given only for firm matches. A clone size is listed for some rows: how often the clone was seen (once, few, many), or a class if it is expanded.

clone_size: NA
j_call: TRBJ2-1
d_call: NA
v_call: TRBV7-2
cdr3_aa: CASSPAVWGDNEQFF
cdr3_nt: TGTGCCAGCAGCCCCGCTGTCTGGGGGGACAATGAGCAGTTCTTC

clone_size: NA
j_call: TRBJ1-4
d_call: TRBD1
v_call: TRBV18
cdr3_aa: CASSPNRGPDEKLFF
cdr3_nt: TGTGCCAGCTCACCTAACAGGGGCCCTGATGAAAAACTGTTTTTT

clone_size: NA
j_call: TRBJ2-3
d_call: TRBD1
v_call: TRBV6-5
cdr3_aa: CASSYGSQGEDTQYF
cdr3_nt: TGTGCCAGCAGTTATGGGTCACAGGGGGAAGATACGCAGTATTTT

clone_size: NA
j_call: TRBJ2-7
d_call: NA
v_call: TRBV6-5
cdr3_aa: CASSYSLTDRIDEQYF
cdr3_nt: TGTGCCAGCAGTTACTCGTTGACAGACCGAATAGACGAGCAGTACTTC

clone_size: NA
j_call: TRBJ1-1
d_call: NA
v_call: TRBV30
cdr3_aa: CAWSRDSLMNTEAFF
cdr3_nt: TGTGCCTGGAGTCGGGACTCCCTCATGAACACTGAAGCTTTCTTT

clone_size: NA
j_call: TRBJ2-7
d_call: TRBD1
v_call: TRBV11-2
cdr3_aa: CASSLESGTGYRAQYF
cdr3_nt: TGTGCCAGCAGCTTAGAAAGCGGGACAGGGTACCGGGCCCAGTACTTC

clone_size: NA
j_call: TRBJ1-1
d_call: TRBD1
v_call: TRBV11-2
cdr3_aa: CASSQRTGGANTEAFF
cdr3_nt: TGTGCCAGCAGCCAACGGACAGGGGGCGCAAACACTGAAGCTTTCTTT

clone_size: once
j_call: TRBJ2-2
d_call: NA
v_call: TRBV4-1
cdr3_aa: CASSQDSWGDTGELFF
cdr3_nt: TGCGCCAGCAGCCAAGATTCATGGGGGGACACCGGGGAGCTGTTTTTT

clone_size: NA
j_call: TRBJ2-7
d_call: NA
v_call: TRBV11-2
cdr3_aa: CASSPSSGLYEQYF
cdr3_nt: TGTGCCAGCAGCCCTAGCTCGGGATTATACGAGCAGTACTTC

clone_size: NA
j_call: TRBJ2-3
d_call: NA
v_call: TRBV19
cdr3_aa: CASSTDRITDTQYF
cdr3_nt: TGTGCCAGTAGTACCGACAGGATCACGGATACGCAGTATTTT

clone_size: NA
j_call: TRBJ1-2
d_call: NA
v_call: TRBV28
cdr3_aa: CASSTTLPTEGLYGYTF
cdr3_nt: TGTGCCAGCAGTACCACCCTTCCGACTGAAGGTCTTTATGGCTACACCTTC

clone_size: few
j_call: TRBJ2-3
d_call: NA
v_call: TRBV27
cdr3_aa: CASSPASQGLNTQYF
cdr3_nt: TGTGCCAGCAGTCCCGCCTCACAGGGTCTAAATACGCAGTATTTT

clone_size: NA
j_call: TRBJ2-7
d_call: NA
v_call: TRBV7-9
cdr3_aa: CASSLGGGSGYEQYF
cdr3_nt: TGTGCCAGCAGCTTGGGAGGGGGGTCCGGCTACGAGCAGTACTTC

clone_size: NA
j_call: TRBJ2-3
d_call: TRBD2
v_call: TRBV4-3
cdr3_aa: CASSLGLAGASTDTQYF
cdr3_nt: TGCGCCAGCAGCTTGGGACTAGCGGGAGCTAGCACAGATACGCAGTATTTT

clone_size: NA
j_call: TRBJ2-1
d_call: TRBD2
v_call: TRBV14
cdr3_aa: CASRGASGDFNEQFF
cdr3_nt: TGTGCCAGCAGGGGAGCTAGCGGAGATTTCAATGAGCAGTTCTTC

clone_size: NA
j_call: TRBJ2-5
d_call: TRBD2
v_call: TRBV10-2
cdr3_aa: CASRAAGQETQYF
cdr3_nt: TGCGCCAGCAGGGCAGCGGGGCAAGAGACCCAGTACTTC

clone_size: NA
j_call: TRBJ2-3
d_call: NA
v_call: TRBV15
cdr3_aa: CATTGAPGDSTTDTQYF
cdr3_nt: TGTGCCACCACCGGTGCCCCCGGGGACTCCACCACAGATACGCAGTATTTT

clone_size: NA
j_call: TRBJ1-1
d_call: TRBD1
v_call: TRBV27
cdr3_aa: CASSPLGTEREAFF
cdr3_nt: TGTGCCAGCAGCCCCCTGGGGACAGAGCGTGAAGCTTTCTTT

clone_size: few
j_call: TRBJ2-7
d_call: NA
v_call: TRBV30
cdr3_aa: CAWSGQVLSYEQYF
cdr3_nt: TGTGCCTGGAGTGGGCAGGTCCTCTCCTACGAGCAGTACTTC

clone_size: NA
j_call: TRBJ2-3
d_call: TRBD1
v_call: TRBV18
cdr3_aa: CASSPSTGKDTQYF
cdr3_nt: TGTGCCAGCTCACCGTCGACAGGGAAAGATACGCAGTATTTT

clone_size: NA
j_call: TRBJ1-3
d_call: TRBD1
v_call: TRBV7-2
cdr3_aa: CASSLARAGGGGNTIYF
cdr3_nt: TGTGCCAGCAGCTTAGCACGGGCAGGGGGCGGTGGAAACACCATATATTTT

clone_size: NA
j_call: TRBJ2-7
d_call: TRBD1
v_call: TRBV5-1
cdr3_aa: CASSLGPGGYEQYF
cdr3_nt: TGCGCCAGCAGCTTGGGTCCAGGGGGCTACGAGCAGTACTTC

clone_size: NA
j_call: TRBJ2-1
d_call: NA
v_call: TRBV3-1/TRBV3-2
cdr3_aa: CASSVHSPSSYNEQFF
cdr3_nt: TGTGCCAGCAGCGTCCATAGCCCGAGCTCCTACAATGAGCAGTTCTTC

clone_size: NA
j_call: TRBJ2-3
d_call: TRBD2
v_call: TRBV6-5
cdr3_aa: CASSYWASGISDTQYF
cdr3_nt: TGTGCCAGCAGTTACTGGGCTAGCGGGATATCAGATACGCAGTATTTT

clone_size: few
j_call: TRBJ2-2
d_call: NA
v_call: TRBV7-9
cdr3_aa: CASSLWGGTGELFF
cdr3_nt: TGTGCCAGCAGCTTATGGGGCGGCACCGGGGAGCTGTTTTTT

clone_size: NA
j_call: TRBJ2-5
d_call: TRBD1
v_call: TRBV5-1
cdr3_aa: CASTVGTGYQETQYF
cdr3_nt: TGCGCCAGCACCGTCGGGACAGGGTACCAAGAGACCCAGTACTTC

clone_size: NA
j_call: TRBJ1-6
d_call: TRBD1
v_call: TRBV4-3
cdr3_aa: CASSQEIRQGNSPLHF
cdr3_nt: TGCGCCAGCAGCCAAGAAATAAGACAGGGGAATTCACCCCTCCACTTT

clone_size: NA
j_call: TRBJ1-5
d_call: NA
v_call: TRBV3-1/TRBV3-2
cdr3_aa: CASSRQPDQPQHF
cdr3_nt: TGTGCCAGCAGCCGACAGCCAGATCAGCCCCAGCATTTT

clone_size: NA
j_call: TRBJ1-1
d_call: NA
v_call: TRBV7-9
cdr3_aa: CASSSLGGTEAFF
cdr3_nt: TGTGCCAGCAGCTCCTTAGGGGGCACTGAAGCTTTCTTT

clone_size: NA
j_call: TRBJ2-2
d_call: NA
v_call: TRBV27
cdr3_aa: CASSPYSPSVNTGELFF
cdr3_nt: TGTGCCAGCAGTCCATACTCTCCGAGCGTGAACACCGGGGAGCTGTTTTTT

clone_size: NA
j_call: TRBJ2-1
d_call: NA
v_call: TRBV18
cdr3_aa: CASSPASSSYNEQFF
cdr3_nt: TGTGCCAGCTCACCAGCCTCTAGCTCCTACAATGAGCAGTTCTTC

clone_size: NA
j_call: TRBJ1-2
d_call: TRBD1
v_call: TRBV19
cdr3_aa: CASSMVATGINYGYTF
cdr3_nt: TGTGCCAGTAGTATGGTGGCGACAGGGATTAACTATGGCTACACCTTC

clone_size: NA
j_call: TRBJ1-1
d_call: NA
v_call: TRBV29-1
cdr3_aa: CSVVRDRNTEAFF
cdr3_nt: TGCAGCGTTGTGAGGGATCGGAACACTGAAGCTTTCTTT

clone_size: NA
j_call: TRBJ2-2
d_call: TRBD2
v_call: TRBV4-3
cdr3_aa: CASSHLPGLAGGYTGELFF
cdr3_nt: TGCGCCAGCAGCCACCTTCCGGGACTAGCGGGAGGGTACACCGGGGAGCTGTTTTTT

clone_size: few
j_call: TRBJ2-1
d_call: NA
v_call: TRBV6-5
cdr3_aa: CASSTGSSEQFF
cdr3_nt: TGTGCCAGCAGCACCGGGTCCAGTGAGCAGTTCTTC

clone_size: NA
j_call: TRBJ1-1
d_call: TRBD1
v_call: TRBV30
cdr3_aa: CAWSKTTTGRDTEAFF
cdr3_nt: TGTGCCTGGAGTAAAACGACGACAGGGCGCGACACTGAAGCTTTCTTT

clone_size: NA
j_call: TRBJ2-4
d_call: NA
v_call: TRBV27
cdr3_aa: CASGEGVAKNIQYF
cdr3_nt: TGTGCCAGCGGAGAAGGGGTAGCCAAAAACATTCAGTACTTC

clone_size: NA
j_call: TRBJ2-1
d_call: NA
v_call: TRBV27
cdr3_aa: CASSLRANEQFF
cdr3_nt: TGTGCCAGCAGTTTGAGGGCCAATGAGCAGTTCTTC

clone_size: NA
j_call: TRBJ1-1
d_call: NA
v_call: TRBV18
cdr3_aa: CASSPPIRVGNTEAFF
cdr3_nt: TGTGCCAGCTCACCACCCATCCGGGTGGGGAACACTGAAGCTTTCTTT

clone_size: NA
j_call: TRBJ1-5
d_call: NA
v_call: TRBV7-8
cdr3_aa: CASSLEALSPGRYQPQHF
cdr3_nt: TGTGCCAGCAGCTTGGAGGCTTTATCACCTGGGCGCTATCAGCCCCAGCATTTT

clone_size: NA
j_call: TRBJ2-2
d_call: TRBD2
v_call: TRBV12-5
cdr3_aa: CASGPTSGANTGELFF
cdr3_nt: TGTGCTAGTGGTCCTACCAGCGGGGCGAACACCGGGGAGCTGTTTTTT

clone_size: NA
j_call: TRBJ2-7
d_call: NA
v_call: TRBV15
cdr3_aa: CATSPRGWDEQYF
cdr3_nt: TGTGCCACCAGCCCGAGGGGGTGGGACGAGCAGTACTTC

clone_size: NA
j_call: TRBJ1-3
d_call: NA
v_call: TRBV5-8
cdr3_aa: CASSPGRSSGNTIYF
cdr3_nt: TGTGCCAGCAGCCCCGGTCGGAGCTCTGGAAACACCATATATTTT

clone_size: NA
j_call: TRBJ1-3
d_call: NA
v_call: TRBV4-3
cdr3_aa: CASSQLQQPTANTIYF
cdr3_nt: TGCGCCAGCAGCCAATTACAGCAACCTACAGCAAACACCATATATTTT

clone_size: few
j_call: TRBJ2-7
d_call: NA
v_call: TRBV5-8
cdr3_aa: CASSSGQGVGYEQYF
cdr3_nt: TGTGCCAGCAGCTCCGGGCAGGGTGTTGGTTACGAGCAGTACTTC

clone_size: once
j_call: TRBJ2-5
d_call: NA
v_call: TRBV10-3
cdr3_aa: CAISEWLGGTQYF
cdr3_nt: TGTGCCATCAGTGAGTGGCTAGGGGGGACCCAGTACTTC

clone_size: NA
j_call: TRBJ1-3
d_call: NA
v_call: TRBV5-1
cdr3_aa: CASSLTGGSGNTIYF
cdr3_nt: TGCGCCAGCAGCTTGACAGGTGGCTCTGGAAACACCATATATTTT

clone_size: many
j_call: TRBJ1-2
d_call: TRBD1
v_call: TRBV3-1/TRBV3-2
cdr3_aa: CASSHGQGEADGYTF
cdr3_nt: TGTGCCAGCAGCCATGGACAGGGGGAAGCGGATGGCTACACCTTC

clone_size: NA
j_call: TRBJ2-7
d_call: TRBD1
v_call: TRBV9
cdr3_aa: CASSVDPDRGPEQYF
cdr3_nt: TGTGCCAGCAGCGTAGACCCCGACAGGGGGCCCGAGCAGTACTTC

clone_size: NA
j_call: TRBJ2-6
d_call: NA
v_call: TRBV24-1
cdr3_aa: CATSNTGSGANVLTF
cdr3_nt: TGTGCCACCAGTAATACAGGGTCTGGGGCCAACGTCCTGACTTTC

clone_size: NA
j_call: TRBJ2-7
d_call: TRBD2
v_call: TRBV5-6
cdr3_aa: CASSSPSGDPFGQYF
cdr3_nt: TGTGCCAGCAGCAGTCCTAGCGGGGACCCCTTCGGGCAGTACTTC

clone_size: NA
j_call: TRBJ2-1
d_call: TRBD2
v_call: TRBV4-1
cdr3_aa: CASSQEQQREGLVYNEQFF
cdr3_nt: TGCGCCAGCAGCCAAGAGCAGCAGCGGGAGGGGTTAGTGTACAATGAGCAGTTCTTC

clone_size: NA
j_call: TRBJ2-1
d_call: TRBD2
v_call: TRBV15
cdr3_aa: CATSGTGTSGHNEQFF
cdr3_nt: TGTGCCACCAGCGGTACCGGGACTAGTGGTCACAATGAGCAGTTCTTC

clone_size: NA
j_call: TRBJ2-1
d_call: TRBD2
v_call: TRBV5-4
cdr3_aa: CASKGTSGSFSYNEQFF
cdr3_nt: TGTGCCAGCAAAGGGACTAGCGGGAGTTTTTCCTACAATGAGCAGTTCTTC